This TCR beta chain was documented in a study of Tregs in tolerant kidney transplant recipients. Study-level findings and limits: Tregs expanded with activated donor B cells seemed most donor-specific. In tolerant patients, donor-specific Tregs outgrew total Tregs, suggesting antigen-driven expansion. Validation in larger populations is needed because few patients were studied.

In germline, CDR1 is MNHNS, CDR2 SASEGT. The CDR3 is 16 residues long. The junction had 7 bases not matched to a gene; V was cut back by 1 base and J by 4 bases. Sequencing used immunoSEQ multiplex PCR; TCRdb keeps in-frame clones, though not all of them. Among around 85,000 clones listed, less than 95% were seen once. Of note for this clone: The target antigen is unknown.

Before regulatory T cell sorting, thawed PBMCs rested overnight at 37°C in 200 IU/ml IL-2. The clonotype originates from a human donor who received a combined kidney and bone marrow transplant. This chain connects TRBV6-1 to TRBJ1-5; 7 nucleotides align to TRBD1. The sequences come from Tregs from blood, collected before the transplant. CDR3 nucleotide sequence: TGTGCCAGCAGTGAAGTTTGGGACAGCCCTAATCAGCCCCAGCATTTT. Its protein is CASSEVWDSPNQPQHF.